This is a list of T cell receptor beta chains from one sample in a study of T cell responses to AZD1222 COVID-19 vaccine. The data were produced by immunoSEQ multiplex PCR, yet TCRdb's version contains in-frame clones alone and is incomplete. The sample consists of about 93,000 clones, around 86% of them appearing once. Sequenced material: peripheral blood, taken on day 0 of AZD1222 vaccination. The receptors stem from an adult in good health. Both conserved end residues are part of each CDR3. The D gene is left open where the match is weak. Clone sizes are given selectively: once, few, many, or a class where the clone is expanded.

D gene | J gene | V gene | clone size | CDR3 protein | CDR3 DNA
. | TRBJ1-4 | TRBV2 | . | CASSEAKAGEKLFF | TGTGCCAGCAGTGAAGCCAAGGCCGGGGAAAAACTGTTTTTT
. | TRBJ2-1 | TRBV7-2 | once | CASSSQGAGLEQFF | TGTGCCAGCAGCTCCCAGGGTGCGGGCCTAGAGCAGTTCTTC
. | TRBJ1-5 | TRBV19 | . | CATEVWFRSNQPQHF | TGTGCCACCGAAGTTTGGTTCAGAAGCAATCAGCCCCAGCATTTT
TRBD1 | TRBJ2-7 | TRBV7-9 | few | CAGGTGGYEQYF | TGTGCCGGCGGGACAGGGGGCTACGAGCAGTACTTC
. | TRBJ2-5 | TRBV10-2 | . | CASSQPVGTQYF | TGCGCCAGCAGTCAGCCGGTGGGGACCCAGTACTTC
. | TRBJ1-5 | TRBV28 | . | CASLRINQPQHF | TGTGCCAGCCTACGGATAAATCAGCCCCAGCATTTT
TRBD1 | TRBJ2-7 | TRBV5-6 | . | CASSQKPGQGFYEQYF | TGTGCCAGCAGCCAAAAACCGGGACAGGGTTTCTACGAGCAGTACTTC
TRBD2 | TRBJ2-7 | TRBV23-1 | . | CASSRNLLTSGCYEQYF | TGCGCCAGCAGTCGAAATCTTTTGACTAGCGGGTGCTACGAGCAGTACTTC
. | TRBJ1-1 | TRBV10-3 | few | CAISGAPGDTEAFF | TGTGCCATCAGTGGTGCCCCAGGGGACACTGAAGCTTTCTTT
TRBD1 | TRBJ1-2 | TRBV3-1/TRBV3-2 | . | CASTSTGGSGYTF | TGTGCCAGCACCTCGACAGGGGGCAGTGGCTACACCTTC
. | TRBJ2-4 | TRBV5-8 | . | CASSPGINLAKNIQYF | TGTGCCAGCAGCCCAGGGATTAATCTAGCCAAAAACATTCAGTACTTC
TRBD2 | TRBJ2-7 | TRBV28 | once | CASSAGTSGRASYEQYF | TGTGCCAGCAGTGCCGGGACTAGCGGGAGGGCCTCCTACGAGCAGTACTTC
TRBD1 | TRBJ1-1 | TRBV18 | . | CASSHDRQGLNTEAFF | TGTGCCAGCTCACACGACAGACAGGGACTGAACACTGAAGCTTTCTTT
TRBD2 | TRBJ2-7 | TRBV5-6 | few | CASSGGAGTRTYEQYF | TGTGCCAGCAGCGGAGGGGCCGGGACTAGGACCTACGAGCAGTACTTC
TRBD1 | TRBJ2-3 | TRBV7-6 | . | CASSLDRGGTDTQYF | TGTGCCAGCAGCTTAGACAGGGGCGGCACAGATACGCAGTATTTT
TRBD1 | TRBJ1-4 | TRBV18 | . | CASSDGTGGGEKLFF | TGTGCCAGCTCAGATGGGACAGGGGGCGGCGAAAAACTGTTTTTT
TRBD1 | TRBJ1-1 | TRBV5-3 | . | CARSFGQAREAFF | TGTGCCAGAAGCTTCGGACAGGCGAGGGAAGCTTTCTTT
. | TRBJ2-4 | TRBV5-4 | . | CASSDGRAKNIQYF | TGTGCCAGCAGCGACGGGAGAGCCAAAAACATTCAGTACTTC
TRBD1 | TRBJ2-1 | TRBV11-3 | . | CASSPGGRNEQFF | TGTGCCAGCAGCCCAGGGGGCCGCAATGAGCAGTTCTTC
TRBD2 | TRBJ2-1 | TRBV9 | . | CASSPGTSGSLGGNEQFF | TGTGCCAGCAGCCCCGGGACTAGCGGGAGCCTCGGCGGGAATGAGCAGTTCTTC
TRBD2 | TRBJ2-7 | TRBV5-6 | . | CASSPLAGLGEQYF | TGTGCCAGCAGCCCCCTAGCGGGCCTCGGTGAGCAGTACTTC
. | TRBJ1-4 | TRBV6-5 | . | CASTPIRGGNEKLFF | TGTGCCAGCACTCCCATTCGGGGGGGAAATGAAAAACTGTTTTTT
TRBD1 | TRBJ1-1 | TRBV14 | few | CASSQYTGGTEAFF | TGTGCCAGCAGCCAATACACAGGGGGGACTGAAGCTTTCTTT
. | TRBJ1-2 | TRBV29-1 | . | CSVEDTDGYTF | TGCAGCGTTGAGGACACAGATGGCTACACCTTC
. | TRBJ2-3 | TRBV18 | . | CASSPADRGADTQYF | TGTGCCAGCTCACCAGCCGACCGTGGGGCAGATACGCAGTATTTT
. | TRBJ1-1 | TRBV25-1 | . | CASSLTSGTEAFF | TGTGCCAGCAGTCTTACATCCGGGACTGAAGCTTTCTTT
. | TRBJ1-3 | TRBV9 | . | CASSAAGGNTIYF | TGTGCCAGCAGCGCCGCCGGGGGAAACACCATATATTTT
. | TRBJ1-2 | TRBV28 | . | CASSSPTPYGYTF | TGTGCCAGCAGTTCCCCCACACCCTATGGCTACACCTTC
. | TRBJ1-3 | TRBV27 | . | CASSPRAHGNTIYF | TGTGCCAGCAGTCCCAGAGCCCATGGAAACACCATATATTTT
. | TRBJ2-5 | TRBV5-4 | . | CASSLAPGRGETQYF | TGTGCCAGCAGCTTGGCTCCCGGAAGGGGAGAGACCCAGTACTTC
TRBD2 | TRBJ2-1 | TRBV7-9 | . | CASSSSGTSEYNEQFF | TGTGCCAGCAGCTCATCCGGGACTAGCGAGTACAATGAGCAGTTCTTC
. | TRBJ2-5 | TRBV2 | . | CASKVGHLQETQYF | TGTGCCAGCAAAGTAGGCCACCTCCAAGAGACCCAGTACTTC
. | TRBJ1-4 | TRBV19 | few | CASTLDKNEKLFF | TGTGCCAGTACCCTGGACAAGAATGAAAAACTGTTTTTT
TRBD1 | TRBJ2-3 | TRBV13 | . | CASSLTGETGTDTQYF | TGTGCCAGCAGCTTAACAGGGGAAACAGGGACAGATACGCAGTATTTT
TRBD1 | TRBJ2-5 | TRBV7-9 | . | CASSLASHRGPETQYF | TGTGCCAGCAGCTTAGCTAGCCACAGGGGGCCGGAGACCCAGTACTTC
TRBD2 | TRBJ2-3 | TRBV28 | once | CASSYSSGRAWSTQYF | TGTGCCAGCAGTTACTCTAGCGGGAGGGCCTGGAGTACGCAGTATTTT
. | TRBJ1-1 | TRBV30 | . | CAWSPGYTEAFF | TGTGCCTGGAGTCCCGGATACACTGAAGCTTTCTTT
. | TRBJ1-2 | TRBV5-1 | . | CASSLTRDSNYGYTF | TGCGCCAGCAGCCTCACAAGAGACAGCAACTATGGCTACACCTTC
. | TRBJ1-2 | TRBV25-1 | . | CASSDLYGYTF | TGTGCCAGCAGTGACCTCTATGGCTACACCTTC
. | TRBJ2-1 | TRBV19 | . | CASSLRENEQFF | TGTGCCAGTAGCCTCAGGGAGAATGAGCAGTTCTTC
. | TRBJ1-1 | TRBV4-3 | . | CASSQDWAPMNTEAFF | TGCGCCAGCAGCCAAGATTGGGCACCTATGAACACTGAAGCTTTCTTT
. | TRBJ1-1 | TRBV28 | . | CASRTGGGGPRRDTEAFF | TGTGCCAGCAGAACCGGAGGCGGGGGCCCTCGAAGGGACACTGAAGCTTTCTTT
TRBD1 | TRBJ1-2 | TRBV28 | . | CASSLAGTGTF | TGTGCCAGCAGTTTGGCGGGGACAGGCACCTTC
. | TRBJ2-2 | TRBV9 | . | CASSVEEGWQGFTGELFF | TGTGCCAGCAGCGTAGAGGAAGGGTGGCAGGGGTTCACCGGGGAGCTGTTTTTT
TRBD1 | TRBJ2-2 | TRBV15 | . | CATSRAWGTGETNTGELFF | TGTGCCACCAGCAGAGCATGGGGAACAGGGGAAACGAACACCGGGGAGCTGTTTTTT
. | TRBJ1-1 | TRBV9 | . | CASSVADLGTEAFF | TGTGCCAGCAGCGTCGCTGACCTTGGCACTGAAGCTTTCTTT
TRBD1 | TRBJ2-7 | TRBV11-3 | . | CASSYGQASDEQYF | TGTGCCAGCAGCTACGGACAGGCCTCCGACGAGCAGTACTTC
TRBD1 | TRBJ2-7 | TRBV7-9 | . | CASSFYGQGGSYEQYF | TGTGCCAGCAGCTTTTACGGACAGGGGGGGTCCTACGAGCAGTACTTC
TRBD1 | TRBJ2-2 | TRBV27 | large | CASSSIDRANTGELFF | TGTGCCAGCAGTTCCATTGACAGGGCGAACACCGGGGAGCTGTTTTTT